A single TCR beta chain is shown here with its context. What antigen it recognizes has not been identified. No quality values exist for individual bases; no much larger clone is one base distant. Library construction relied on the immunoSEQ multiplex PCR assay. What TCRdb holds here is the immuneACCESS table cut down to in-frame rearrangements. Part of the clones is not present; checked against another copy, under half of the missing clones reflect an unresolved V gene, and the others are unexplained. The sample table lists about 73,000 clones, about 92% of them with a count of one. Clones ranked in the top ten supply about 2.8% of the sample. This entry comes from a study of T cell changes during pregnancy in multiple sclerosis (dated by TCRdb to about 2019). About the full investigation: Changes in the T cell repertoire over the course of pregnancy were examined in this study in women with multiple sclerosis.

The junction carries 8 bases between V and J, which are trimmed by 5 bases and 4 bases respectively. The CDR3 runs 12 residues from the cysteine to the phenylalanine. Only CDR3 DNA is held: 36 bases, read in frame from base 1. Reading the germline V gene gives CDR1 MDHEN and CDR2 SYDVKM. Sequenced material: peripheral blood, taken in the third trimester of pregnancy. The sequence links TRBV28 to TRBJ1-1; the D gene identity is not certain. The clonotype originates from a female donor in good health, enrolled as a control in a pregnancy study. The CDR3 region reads CASSEGATEAFF. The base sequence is TGTGCCAGCAGTGAGGGAGCCACTGAAGCTTTCTTT.